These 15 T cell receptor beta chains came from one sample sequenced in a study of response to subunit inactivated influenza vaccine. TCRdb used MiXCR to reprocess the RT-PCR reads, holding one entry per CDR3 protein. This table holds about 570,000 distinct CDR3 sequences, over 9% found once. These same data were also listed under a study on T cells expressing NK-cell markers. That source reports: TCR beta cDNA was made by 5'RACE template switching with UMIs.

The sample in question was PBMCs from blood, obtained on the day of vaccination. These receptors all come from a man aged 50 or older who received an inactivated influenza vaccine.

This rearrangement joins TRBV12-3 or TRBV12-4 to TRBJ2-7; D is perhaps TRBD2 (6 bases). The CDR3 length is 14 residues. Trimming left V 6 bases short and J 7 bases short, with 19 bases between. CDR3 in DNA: TGTGCCAGCAGACGGGAGATTACTGGAGGGGAGCAGTACTTC. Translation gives CASRREITGGEQYF.

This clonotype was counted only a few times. CDR3 protein: CASSLKGGGTEAFF. The CDR3 bases are TGTGCCAGCAGTTTAAAGGGGGGAGGCACTGAAGCTTTCTTT. The chain couples TRBV12-3 or TRBV12-4 to TRBJ1-1; a possible D gene is TRBD1 (6 bases). With 2 bases removed from V and 4 bases from J, the gap between germline ends came to 11 bases. This CDR3 is built from 14 residues.

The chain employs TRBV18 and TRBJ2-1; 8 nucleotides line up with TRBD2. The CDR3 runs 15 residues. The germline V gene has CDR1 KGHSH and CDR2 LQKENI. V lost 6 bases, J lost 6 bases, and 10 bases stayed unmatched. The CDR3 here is CASSRPGLAINEQFF. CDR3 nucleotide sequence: TGTGCCAGCTCCCGCCCCGGACTAGCAATCAATGAGCAGTTCTTC.

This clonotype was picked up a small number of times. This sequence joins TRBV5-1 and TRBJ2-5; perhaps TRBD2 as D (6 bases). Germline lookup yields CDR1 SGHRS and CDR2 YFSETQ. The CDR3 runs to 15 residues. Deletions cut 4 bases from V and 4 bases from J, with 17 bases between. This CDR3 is CASSPGTLEGETQYF. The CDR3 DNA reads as TGCGCCAGCAGCCCAGGGACTCTAGAGGGAGAGACCCAGTACTTC.

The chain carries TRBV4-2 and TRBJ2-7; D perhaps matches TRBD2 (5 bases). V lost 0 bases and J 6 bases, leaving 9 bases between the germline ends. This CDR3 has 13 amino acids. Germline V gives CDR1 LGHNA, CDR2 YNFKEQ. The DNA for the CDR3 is TGTGCCAGCAGCCAAGACGGGATTGGCGAGCAGTACTTC. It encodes CASSQDGIGEQYF.

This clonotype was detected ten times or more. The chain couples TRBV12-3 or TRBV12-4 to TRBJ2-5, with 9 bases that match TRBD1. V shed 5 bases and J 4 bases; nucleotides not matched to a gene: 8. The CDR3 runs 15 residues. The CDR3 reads CASSTRTGVRETQYF. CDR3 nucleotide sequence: TGTGCCAGCAGTACCAGGACAGGGGTTCGAGAGACCCAGTACTTC.

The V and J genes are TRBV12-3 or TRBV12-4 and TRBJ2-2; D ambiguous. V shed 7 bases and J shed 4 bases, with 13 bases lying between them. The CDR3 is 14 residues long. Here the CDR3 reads CASTGWVSTGELFF. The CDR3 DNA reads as TGTGCCAGCACCGGGTGGGTTAGCACCGGGGAGCTGTTTTTT.

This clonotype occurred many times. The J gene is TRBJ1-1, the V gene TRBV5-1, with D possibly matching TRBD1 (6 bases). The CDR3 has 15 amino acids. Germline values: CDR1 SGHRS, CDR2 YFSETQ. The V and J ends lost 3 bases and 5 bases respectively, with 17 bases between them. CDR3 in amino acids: CASSWDTRGGTEAFF. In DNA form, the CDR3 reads TGCGCCAGCAGCTGGGACACCCGCGGTGGTACTGAAGCTTTCTTT.

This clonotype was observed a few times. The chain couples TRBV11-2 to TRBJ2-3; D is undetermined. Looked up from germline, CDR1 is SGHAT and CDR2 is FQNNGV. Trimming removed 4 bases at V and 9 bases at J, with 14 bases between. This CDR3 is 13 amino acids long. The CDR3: CASSYRPADTQYF. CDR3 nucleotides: TGTGCCAGCAGCTACCGACCCGCCGACACGCAGTATTTT.

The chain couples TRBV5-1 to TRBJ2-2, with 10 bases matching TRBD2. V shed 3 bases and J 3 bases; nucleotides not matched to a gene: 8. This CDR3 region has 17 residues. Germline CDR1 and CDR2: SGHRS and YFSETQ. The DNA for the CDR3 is TGCGCCAGCAGCTCCCTATCTAGCGGGGGACACACCGGGGAGCTGTTTTTT. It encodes CASSSLSSGGHTGELFF.

CDR3 nucleotides: TGTGCCACCAGCAGAGACAGGGTGCGTTCCAATGAGCAGTTCTTC. This sequence encodes CATSRDRVRSNEQFF. The J gene is TRBJ2-1, the V gene TRBV15, with D maybe TRBD1 (5 bases). The germline V gene has CDR1 LNHNV and CDR2 YYDKDF (reference sequence). There are 15 residues in the CDR3. Trimming left V 0 bases short and J 6 bases short, with 12 bases between. The variable domain in full, completed from reference TRBV15 and TRBJ2-1, reads DAMVIQNPRYQVTQFGKPVTLSCSQTLNHNVMYWYQQKSSQAPKLLFHYYDKDFNNEADTPDNFQSRRPNTSFCFLDIRSPGLGDTAMYLCATSRDRVRSNEQFFGPGTRLTVL.

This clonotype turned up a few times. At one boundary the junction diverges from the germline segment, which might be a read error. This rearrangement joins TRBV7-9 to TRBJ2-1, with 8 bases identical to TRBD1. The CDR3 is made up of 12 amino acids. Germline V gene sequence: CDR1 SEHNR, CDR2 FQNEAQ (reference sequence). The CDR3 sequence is CASSLNRDRQNF. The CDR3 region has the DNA TGTGCCAGCAGCTTAAACCGGGACAGGCAAAACTTC.

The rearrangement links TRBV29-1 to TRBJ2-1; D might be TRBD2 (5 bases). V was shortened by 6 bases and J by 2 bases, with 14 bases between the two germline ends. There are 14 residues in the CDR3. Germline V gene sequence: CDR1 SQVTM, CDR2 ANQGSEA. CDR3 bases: TGCAGCGTGCGGGTGGGTACGGCCTACAATGAGCAGTTCTTC. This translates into CSVRVGTAYNEQFF.

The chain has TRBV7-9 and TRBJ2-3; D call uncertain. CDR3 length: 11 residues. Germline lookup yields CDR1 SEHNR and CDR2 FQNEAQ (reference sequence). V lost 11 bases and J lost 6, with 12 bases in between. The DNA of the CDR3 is TGTGCCGACGGGCCCTCGGATACGCAGTATTTT. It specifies CADGPSDTQYF.

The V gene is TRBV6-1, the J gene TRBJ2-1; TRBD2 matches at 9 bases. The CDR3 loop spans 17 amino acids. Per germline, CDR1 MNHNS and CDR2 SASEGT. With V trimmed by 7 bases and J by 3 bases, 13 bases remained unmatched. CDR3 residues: CASTPVVAGAFYNEQFF. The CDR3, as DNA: TGTGCCAGCACCCCCGTGGTAGCGGGGGCCTTCTACAATGAGCAGTTCTTC.